The entry below describes one T cell receptor (beta chain). It lacks a known antigen. No base quality values were provided; no much bigger clone lies one nucleotide off. This sample is part of a study of blood T cell repertoires in COVID-19 (dated by TCRdb to 2020 to 2022). Describing the broader study: Samples covering the acute and convalescent phases of COVID-19 were provided by collaborators in the United States, Italy and Spain. A de-identified subject ID, COVID-19 status, age in years and sex were almost always included in the sample metadata. The samples were drawn from two sources: the first 160 participants of the ongoing ImmuneRACE study, and 950 to 1,500 subjects contributed by 6 global collaborators. Deeply sampled blood TCRbeta repertoires from subjects exposed to, actively infected with, or recovered from COVID-19 were included in the dataset. HLA class I and class II types, where available, came from metadata supplied by the sample provider rather than from assay-based typing. A freely available public database, intended as a resource for researchers studying the immune response to SARS-CoV-2, is where the repertoires were released. The material from the prospective study consisted of cDNA or gDNA derived from T cells, B-cell-depleted T cells, or PBMCs. Summary of the overall study and its limitations: The quantity of clinical and demographic metadata differed by source and by participant and was supplied without curation.

TCRbeta CDR3 regions were amplified from genomic DNA using the immunoSEQ Assay, a bias-controlled multiplex PCR. The published analysis was carried out like this. Within the assay, amplification of reference gene primers was used to estimate how many nucleated cells each sample contained. Sequence reads were collapsed and filtered to measure the absolute abundance of every unique TCRbeta CDR3 rearrangement. For each sample, productive Simpson clonality was calculated as the square root of Simpson's diversity index over productive rearrangements. Imported from immuneACCESS, the table was reduced by TCRdb to in-frame sequences with V and J called. These copies leave out some clones; in studies compared against another copy, an unresolved V gene accounts for under half, and the cause of the remainder is not known. V and J calls and clone size are copied from that table; D and trimming were computed from the DNA. The sample table shows under 400,000 clones, and around 87% are seen once. The ten largest account for roughly a tenth of the sample.

One collaborating source in Seattle enrolled patients while the patients were actively infected and followed the patients over time throughout the course of disease. Each collaborating institution followed its own protocols to collect whole blood in K2EDTA tubes. For TCRbeta analysis, collaborator samples were shipped as frozen whole blood, as isolated PBMCs, or as DNA extracted from either sample type. V and J lose 3 bases and 4 bases, and a span of 10 bases separates them. The CDR3 goes from the cysteine to the phenylalanine over 13 residues. Just CDR3 DNA is preserved here, 39 bases in frame from base 1. The germline V gene (reference sequence) yields GTSNPN for CDR1 and SVGIG for CDR2.

Sequences were obtained from peripheral blood. This TCR derives from a woman in her twenties or thirties with COVID-19, enrolled during active disease. Rearrangement joined TRBV30 to TRBJ1-5; the D segment could be TRBD1, given 5 matching bases. The DNA is TGTGCCTGGAGCCGGGGGAAGAATCAGCCCCAGCATTTT. This yields the protein CAWSRGKNQPQHF.